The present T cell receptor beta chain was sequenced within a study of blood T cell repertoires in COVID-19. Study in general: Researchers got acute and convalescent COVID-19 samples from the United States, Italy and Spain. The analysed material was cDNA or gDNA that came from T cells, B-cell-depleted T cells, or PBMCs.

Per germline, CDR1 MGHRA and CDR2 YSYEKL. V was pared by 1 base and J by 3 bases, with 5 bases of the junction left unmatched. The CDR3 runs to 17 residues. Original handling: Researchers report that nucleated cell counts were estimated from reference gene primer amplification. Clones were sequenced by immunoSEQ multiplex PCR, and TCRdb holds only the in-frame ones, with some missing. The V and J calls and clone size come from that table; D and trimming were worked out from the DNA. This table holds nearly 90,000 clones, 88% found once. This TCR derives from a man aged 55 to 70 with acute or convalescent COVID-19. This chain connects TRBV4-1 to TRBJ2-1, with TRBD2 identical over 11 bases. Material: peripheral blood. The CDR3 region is CASSQGTGTSGYNEQFF. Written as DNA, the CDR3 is TGCGCCAGCAGCCAAGGCACCGGGACTAGCGGCTACAATGAGCAGTTCTTC.